This T cell receptor (beta chain) was sequenced for a study of blood T cell repertoires in COVID-19. The overall study: COVID-19 samples, acute and convalescent, were from the United States, Italy and Spain.

Study processing details: Amplified reference gene primers provided the basis for estimating nucleated cell counts. TCRdb keeps only in-frame clones here, not all; method: immunoSEQ multiplex PCR. The DNA gave D and trimming, while V, J and clone size come from that table. The sample has approximately 100,000 clones, around 89% seen once. V dropped 5 bases and J dropped 0; count of bases not matched to a gene: 17. Germline loops: CDR1 LGHNT, CDR2 FRNRAP. This CDR3 contains 20 residues. The sequenced sample consisted of peripheral blood. The receptor's source is a woman of 80 years or more with acute or convalescent COVID-19. The rearrangement joins TRBV12-5 to TRBJ2-7, with TRBD2 identical over 12 bases. DNA for the CDR3: TGTGCTAGTGGTACCGAGTCCCGACTAGCGGGGGATTTTAGCTCCTACGAGCAGTACTTC. The encoded protein is CASGTESRLAGDFSSYEQYF.